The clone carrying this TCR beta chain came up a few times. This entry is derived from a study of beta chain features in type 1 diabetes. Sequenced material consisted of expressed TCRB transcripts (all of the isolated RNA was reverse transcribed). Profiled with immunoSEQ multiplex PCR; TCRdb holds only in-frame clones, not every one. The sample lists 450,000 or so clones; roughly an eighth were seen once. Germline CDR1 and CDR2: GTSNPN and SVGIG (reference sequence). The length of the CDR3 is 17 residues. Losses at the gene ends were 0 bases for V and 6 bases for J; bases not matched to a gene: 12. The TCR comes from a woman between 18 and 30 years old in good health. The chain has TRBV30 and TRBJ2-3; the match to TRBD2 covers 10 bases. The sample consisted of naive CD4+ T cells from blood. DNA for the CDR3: TGTGCCTGGAGTGTAGTCCGGACTAGCGGATCCTCCGATACGCAGTATTTT. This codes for CAWSVVRTSGSSDTQYF. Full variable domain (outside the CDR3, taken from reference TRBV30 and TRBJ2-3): SQTIHQWPATLVQPVGSPLSLECTVEGTSNPNLYWYRQAAGRGLQLLFYSVGIGQISSEVPQNLSASRPQDRQFILSSKKLLLSDSGFYLCAWSVVRTSGSSDTQYFGPGTRLTVL.